Following are 28 T cell receptor beta chains from one sample sequenced in a study of OX40 agonist ivuxolimab in advanced cancers. Method: immunoSEQ multiplex PCR; TCRdb's copy keeps in-frame clones and lacks some. The sample shows about 69,000 clones, just over 90% of them seen only once. The material was CD4+ or CD8+ T cells sorted from blood, obtained in a trial of the OX40 agonist ivuxolimab. These TCRs come from an adult with an advanced solid tumor such as melanoma, head and neck, liver or kidney cancer.

The genes are TRBV11-2 and TRBJ1-3, with a weak D call TRBD1 (5 bases). The V gene's germline CDR1 is SGHAT and CDR2 FQNNGV. The V and J ends lost 3 bases and 0 bases respectively, with 12 bases between them. The CDR3 is 16 amino acids. CDR3 nucleotide sequence: TGTGCCAGCAGCTTGTGGGACGCCAGCTCTGGAAACACCATATATTTT. It codes for CASSLWDASSGNTIYF.

V gene TRBV21-1 combines with J gene TRBJ2-3; TRBD2, the D gene given by the table, was not confirmed from the DNA. TRBV21-1 is marked as a pseudogene. This CDR3 is 13 amino acids long. The CDR3 DNA follows: TGTGCCAGCAGCAAAACTCGGCGGGGGACGCAGTATTTT. Encoded protein: CASSKTRRGTQYF.

This clone turned up a few times. The chain links TRBV27 to TRBJ2-3; D is unclear. The germline V and J ends were trimmed by 5 bases and 2 bases, with 14 bases remaining between them. Germline CDR1 and CDR2: MNHEY and SMNVEV (reference sequence). CDR3 length: 15 residues. This CDR3 reads CASSPIHGYTDTQYF. The CDR3 DNA sequence: TGTGCCAGCAGTCCAATTCACGGCTACACAGATACGCAGTATTTT.

The V gene is TRBV7-7, the J gene TRBJ2-1; 7 nucleotides line up with TRBD2. The germline V gene encodes CDR1 SSHAT and CDR2 FNYEAQ (reference sequence). V lost 0 bases, J lost 3 bases, and 8 bases stayed unmatched. The CDR3 length is 17 residues. The CDR3 sequence is CASSLAPASGVYNEQFF. CDR3 in DNA: TGTGCCAGCAGCTTAGCGCCGGCTAGCGGAGTCTACAATGAGCAGTTCTTC.

CDR3 protein: CASSYDRASNQPQHF. The DNA of the CDR3 is TGTGCCAGTAGCTACGACAGGGCTAGCAATCAGCCCCAGCATTTT. The chain carries TRBV19 and TRBJ1-5; 7 bases are shared with TRBD1. The CDR3 runs to 15 residues. Germline V gives CDR1 LNHDA, CDR2 SQIVND (reference sequence). The V gene end was trimmed by 6 bases and the J gene end by 0 bases; junction bases not matched to a gene: 5. The variable domain in full, completed from reference TRBV19 and TRBJ1-5, reads DGGITQSPKYLFRKEGQNVTLSCEQNLNHDAMYWYRQDPGQGLRLIYYSQIVNDFQKGDIAEGYSVSREKKESFPLTVTSAQKNPTAFYLCASSYDRASNQPQHFGDGTRLSIL.

V and J are TRBV5-8 and TRBJ1-5; D not certain. This CDR3 is 16 amino acids long. Germline values: CDR1 SGHTS, CDR2 YDEGEE. The ends were cut back, 0 bases at V and 5 bases at J, with 15 bases in the middle. The CDR3 DNA reads as TGTGCCAGCAGCTTGGCGGGGAGGACTAGGGATCAGCCCCAGCATTTT. Translation: CASSLAGRTRDQPQHF.

In DNA, the CDR3 is TGTGCCAGCAGCTTAGGAGGGACAGTCGGCACTGAAGCTTTCTTT. It is translated as CASSLGGTVGTEAFF. This chain connects TRBV7-8 to TRBJ1-1; 7 nucleotides align to TRBD1. CDR1 is SGHVS and CDR2 is FQNEAQ in the germline V gene. The V gene end was trimmed by 1 base and the J gene end by 4 bases; junction bases not matched to a gene: 6. CDR3 size: 15 residues.

The rearrangement uses TRBV7-3 and TRBJ2-2, with D tentatively TRBD1 (6 bases). The CDR3 totals 13 residues. Between the trimmed V and J ends, which lost 1 base and 7 bases, there was a span of 7 bases. Germline CDR1 reads SGHTA; CDR2 reads FQGTGA. In DNA, the CDR3 is TGTGCCAGCAGCTTAAGAGGGGGCGGGGAGCTGTTTTTT. Translation: CASSLRGGGELFF.

The chain carries TRBV7-8 and TRBJ2-1; D is perhaps TRBD1 (7 bases). Trimming took off 5 bases at V and 6 bases at J, with 26 bases between the two ends. From germline, CDR1 is SGHVS and CDR2 FQNEAQ. CDR3 length equals 18 residues. The CDR3 DNA is TGTGCCAGCAGCCAGGGACAGTGGGGTAGACTAGTTAGCAATGAGCAGTTCTTC. It codes for CASSQGQWGRLVSNEQFF.

V usage is TRBV6-5 and J usage is TRBJ1-2, with D perhaps TRBD1 (6 bases). Germline V gene lookup returns CDR1 MNHEY and CDR2 SVGAGI. Trimming left V 6 bases short and J 1 base short, with 15 bases between. CDR3 size: 15 residues. The CDR3 DNA reads as TGTGCCAGCAGGGTCGGACAGTACTTTAACTATGGCTACACCTTC. Protein product: CASRVGQYFNYGYTF.

The chain carries TRBV27 and TRBJ1-1, with 9 bases aligning to TRBD1. The CDR3 spans 13 residues. In germline, CDR1 is MNHEY, CDR2 SMNVEV (reference sequence). V dropped 6 bases and J dropped 6; count of bases not matched to a gene: 5. This CDR3 reads CASRLQGAPEAFF. The CDR3 bases are TGTGCCAGCAGGCTACAGGGGGCACCTGAAGCTTTCTTT.

This sequence joins TRBV9 and TRBJ2-3; 7 bases are shared with TRBD2. V shed 0 bases and J 0 bases; nucleotides not matched to a gene: 13. The germline V gene has CDR1 SGDLS and CDR2 YYNGEE. The CDR3 spans 19 residues. The CDR3 DNA follows: TGTGCCAGCAGCGTAGATCCCGGAGGAGCGGGGAGTAGCACAGATACGCAGTATTTT. As protein: CASSVDPGGAGSSTDTQYF.

The genes are TRBV5-1 and TRBJ2-3; D gene ambiguous. The CDR3 spans 14 residues. Trimming removed 0 bases at V and 2 bases at J, with 7 bases between. The germline V gene has CDR1 SGHRS and CDR2 YFSETQ. The DNA for the CDR3 is TGCGCCAGCAGCTTGGCGCAGATCACAGATACGCAGTATTTT. Protein: CASSLAQITDTQYF.

The V gene is TRBV18, the J gene TRBJ1-2; 7 nucleotides agree with TRBD1. CDR3 length equals 15 residues. V lost 3 bases, J lost 2 bases, and 6 bases stayed unmatched. Germline V gene lookup returns CDR1 KGHSH and CDR2 LQKENI. The CDR3 sequence: CASSPPGQANYGYTF. CDR3 coding DNA: TGTGCCAGCTCACCTCCCGGACAGGCAAACTATGGCTACACCTTC.

This sequence joins TRBV27 and TRBJ2-7, with TRBD2 matching over 8 bases. The CDR3 covers 16 residues. V dropped 1 base and J dropped 5; count of bases not matched to a gene: 10. Germline CDR1 is MNHEY and CDR2 is SMNVEV (reference sequence). In DNA, the CDR3 is TGTGCCAGCAGTTTATTAGCGGGACGATCCCGAGACGAGCAGTACTTC. It specifies CASSLLAGRSRDEQYF.

This sequence joins TRBV6-6 and TRBJ2-7; D gene unclear. Trimming pared 0 bases from V and 4 bases from J, leaving 4 bases between. CDR1 and CDR2 from the germline V gene are MNHNY and SVGAGI (reference sequence). The CDR3 totals 12 residues. In DNA form, the CDR3 reads TGTGCCAGCAGTTACTCAAGTTACGAGCAGTACTTC. This codes for CASSYSSYEQYF.

This sequence joins TRBV28 and TRBJ2-3; perhaps TRBD1 as D (5 bases). The V gene's germline CDR1 is MDHEN and CDR2 SYDVKM. This CDR3 spans 16 amino acids. The V end lost 7 bases, the J end lost 3 bases, and 20 bases lay between the germline ends. Here the CDR3 reads CASTPPAAPGTDTQYF. Written as DNA, the CDR3 is TGTGCCAGCACCCCCCCCGCAGCCCCAGGGACAGATACGCAGTATTTT.

This rearrangement joins TRBV19 to TRBJ1-2; 8 bases map to TRBD1. Trimming took 5 bases from V and 7 from J; bases not matched to a gene: 9. CDR1 and CDR2 from the germline V gene are LNHDA and SQIVND (reference sequence). The CDR3 sequence is 14 residues long. The CDR3 region has the DNA TGTGCCAGTAGTCCGACAGGGGATCTCGCTGGCTACACCTTC. Amino acids: CASSPTGDLAGYTF.

The table lists this clone with a few counts. The V and J genes are TRBV19 and TRBJ2-7; D is unclear. V was pared by 4 bases and J by 3 bases, with 19 bases between. CDR3 length equals 16 residues. CDR1 is LNHDA and CDR2 is SQIVND in the germline V gene (reference sequence). CDR3 coding DNA: TGTGCCAGTAGTAGGGCCCTAGATGTGGGTAACTACGAGCAGTACTTC. Translating gives CASSRALDVGNYEQYF.

The chain uses TRBV7-9 and TRBJ2-2, with D unclear. This CDR3 is built from 13 residues. V dropped 4 bases and J dropped 1 base, with 4 bases sitting between them. Germline V gene lookup returns CDR1 SEHNR and CDR2 FQNEAQ (reference sequence). The CDR3, as DNA: TGTGCCAGCAGCTCTGGGAACACCGGGGAGCTGTTTTTT. Its protein product is CASSSGNTGELFF.

This clone turned up a few times. This chain joins TRBV5-1 and TRBJ1-4; no clear D gene. This CDR3 comprises 14 residues. Germline CDR1 is SGHRS and CDR2 is YFSETQ. The V gene lost 2 bases and the J gene lost 6 bases, with 11 bases spanning the gap. CDR3 sequence reads: CASSLAGIDEKLFF. DNA of the CDR3: TGCGCCAGCAGCTTAGCAGGAATAGATGAAAAACTGTTTTTT.

This clone was detected only once. The rearrangement joins TRBV7-8 to TRBJ1-1; no reliable D call. V was trimmed by 1 base and J by 3 bases, leaving 9 bases between them. This CDR3 is built from 14 residues. Germline V gene data show CDR1 as SGHVS and CDR2 as FQNEAQ. The CDR3 coding sequence is TGTGCCAGCAGCTTAGATCTGACACACACTGAAGCTTTCTTT. Protein: CASSLDLTHTEAFF. Supplemented by reference TRBV7-8 and TRBJ1-1, the full variable domain reads GAGVSQSPRYKVAKRGQDVALRCDPISGHVSLFWYQQALGQGPEFLTYFQNEAQLDKSGLPSDRFFAERPEGSVSTLKIQRTQQEDSAVYLCASSLDLTHTEAFFGQGTRLTVV.

V usage is TRBV7-6 and J usage is TRBJ2-3; 12 bases align to TRBD1. With V trimmed by 5 bases and J by 4 bases, 10 bases remained unmatched. Germline CDR1 SGHVS, CDR2 FNYEAQ. The CDR3 has 17 residues. CDR3 sequence (DNA): TGTGCCAGCAGCCTCATAGGGGGGACAGGGGGCGCAGATACGCAGTATTTT. Translation gives CASSLIGGTGGADTQYF.

The gene calls are TRBV6-4 and TRBJ2-7; D could derive from TRBD1 or TRBD2 (6 bases each). The CDR3 is 15 residues long. Germline V gives CDR1 MRHNA, CDR2 SNTAGT. Trimming removed 4 bases at V and 1 base at J, with 14 bases between. Written as DNA, the CDR3 is TGTGCCAGCAGTGCTACCGGAGGGGGATCCTACGAGCAGTACTTC. It yields the protein CASSATGGGSYEQYF.

The rearrangement joins TRBV2 to TRBJ2-2; a weak D match, TRBD2 (6 bases). Deletions cut 7 bases from V and 7 bases from J, with 13 bases between. The germline CDR1 and CDR2 sequences are SNHLY and FYNNEI. The CDR3 extends over 13 amino acids. The DNA for the CDR3 is TGTGCCAGCACCCGACTAGTTGGCGGGGAGCTGTTTTTT. It is translated as CASTRLVGGELFF.

The V and J genes are TRBV6-1 and TRBJ2-5; TRBD1 aligns across 7 bases. Germline CDR1 is MNHNS and CDR2 is SASEGT. With V trimmed by 6 bases and J by 5 bases, 6 bases remained unmatched. This CDR3 contains 13 residues. The CDR3 DNA reads as TGTGCCAGCAGATGGACAGGCCCCGAGACCCAGTACTTC. This codes for CASRWTGPETQYF.

The chain combines TRBV5-6 with TRBJ1-3; possible D gene TRBD1, 5 bases. This CDR3 has 15 residues. V was shortened by 1 base and J by 4 bases, with 12 bases between the two germline ends. In germline, CDR1 is SGHDT, CDR2 YYEEEE. The CDR3 DNA reads as TGTGCCAGCAGCTTGCGCAGGACATCAGGAAACACCATATATTTT. Residues: CASSLRRTSGNTIYF.

This clone was observed a single time. CDR3 DNA sequence: TGTGCCAGCAGTACCAGGGGGTCCTCCTACAATGAGCAGTTCTTC. Translation gives CASSTRGSSYNEQFF. The chain has TRBV6-6 and TRBJ2-1, with TRBD1 matching 7 bases. V shed 5 bases, J shed 0 bases, and the junction held 4 bases outside the gene matches. This CDR3 comprises 15 residues. Germline V gene sequence: CDR1 MNHNY, CDR2 SVGAGI (reference sequence).